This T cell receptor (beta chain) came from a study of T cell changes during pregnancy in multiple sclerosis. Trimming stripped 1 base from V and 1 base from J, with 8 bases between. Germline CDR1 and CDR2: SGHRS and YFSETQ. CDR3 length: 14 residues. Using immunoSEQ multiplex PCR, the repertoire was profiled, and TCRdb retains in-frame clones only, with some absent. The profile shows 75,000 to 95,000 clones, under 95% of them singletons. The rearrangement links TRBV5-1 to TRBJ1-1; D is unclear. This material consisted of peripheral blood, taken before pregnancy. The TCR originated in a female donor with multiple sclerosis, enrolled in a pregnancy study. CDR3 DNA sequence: TGCGCCAGCAGCTTGCCCAGGAAGAACACTGAAGCTTTCTTT. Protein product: CASSLPRKNTEAFF.